These 9 T cell receptor beta chains were all obtained from the same sample, sequenced in a study of sequential checkpoint blockade in melanoma. Treatment given: randomized to nivolumab then ipilimumab (arm A) or the reverse (arm B). The repertoire was sequenced with immunoSEQ multiplex PCR; TCRdb's copy has only in-frame clones and lacks some. The sample yields 7,500 to 8,500 clones, approximately 67% seen once. The sample in question was CD8+ T cells sorted from blood (inferred from file names), obtained from a patient given nivolumab and ipilimumab in sequence. Every receptor here comes from a human patient with melanoma. Some clones in this sample may be carry-over from other donors' samples.

J is TRBJ1-1 and V is TRBV4-1, with D possibly being TRBD1 (5 bases). This CDR3 spans 15 amino acids. Trimming took 2 bases from V and 1 from J, leaving 11 bases between them. CDR1 is MGHRA, CDR2 YSYEKL, per germline. The CDR3, as DNA: TGCGCCAGCAGCCAATGGGCGGGGGGGAACACTGAAGCTTTCTTT. It specifies CASSQWAGGNTEAFF.

The chain uses TRBV6-5 and TRBJ2-7; D possibly corresponds to TRBD2 (5 bases). The CDR3 runs 12 residues. Looked up from germline, CDR1 is MNHEY and CDR2 is SVGAGI. V was clipped by 6 bases and J by 2 bases, with 8 bases between them. CDR3: CASREGTYEQYF. DNA for the CDR3: TGTGCCAGCAGAGAGGGAACCTACGAGCAGTACTTC.

The rearrangement links TRBV5-6 to TRBJ2-7; 7 nucleotides align to TRBD1. The CDR3 runs 16 residues. Trimming took 1 base from V and 5 from J; bases not matched to a gene: 12. Germline CDR1 is SGHDT and CDR2 is YYEEEE. CDR3 DNA: TGTGCCAGCAGCTTGTTGGTGGGACAGTCTTTGCACGAGCAGTACTTC. Residues: CASSLLVGQSLHEQYF.

Note on this clone: A read error may produce the germline difference seen at one junction end. This chain links TRBV7-8 with TRBJ1-2; the D is unclear. From germline, CDR1 is SGHVS and CDR2 FQNEAQ. The CDR3 has 14 amino acids. CDR3 sequence (DNA): TGTGCCAGCAGCGTAGCCGCGGGGTGGGATGGCTACACCTTC. Translating it yields CASSVAAGWDGYTF.

This clone was counted a single time. This sequence joins TRBV7-8 and TRBJ1-5; TRBD1 matches 7 bases. Germline CDR1 is SGHVS and CDR2 is FQNEAQ. V lost 2 bases and J lost 4; bases outside the gene matches: 5. The CDR3 extends over 15 amino acids. As DNA, the CDR3 is TGTGCCAGCAGCTTACGAGACAGGGAAAATCAGCCCCAGCATTTT. Encoded protein: CASSLRDRENQPQHF.

The gene calls are TRBV28 and TRBJ1-6; no firm D call. The CDR3 extends over 15 amino acids. V was trimmed by 1 base and J by 9 bases, leaving 13 bases between them. Germline V gene lookup returns CDR1 MDHEN and CDR2 SYDVKM. CDR3 amino acids: CASSLFPGLGSPLHF. In DNA form, the CDR3 reads TGTGCCAGCAGTTTATTTCCCGGGTTGGGTTCACCCCTCCACTTT.

This clone was counted a single time. The chain has TRBV9 and TRBJ2-7; 7 positions match TRBD1. The length of the CDR3 is 15 residues. The V gene's germline CDR1 is SGDLS and CDR2 YYNGEE. V shed 0 bases and J 2 bases; nucleotides not matched to a gene: 5. CDR3 sequence (DNA): TGTGCCAGCAGCGTAGATCCAGGGGGAACCTACGAGCAGTACTTC. This codes for CASSVDPGGTYEQYF.

V and J are TRBV7-9 and TRBJ1-5; D perhaps matches TRBD1 (6 bases). CDR1 and CDR2 from the germline V gene are SEHNR and FQNEAQ (reference sequence). The CDR3 covers 17 residues. Trimming removed 1 base from V and 4 bases from J, with 17 bases in between. CDR3 region: CASSLGGTGRGNQPQHF. In DNA, the CDR3 is TGTGCCAGCAGCTTAGGGGGAACAGGAAGGGGGAATCAGCCCCAGCATTTT.

The chain joins TRBV11-2 to TRBJ2-7, with a weak D call TRBD1 (6 bases). V was trimmed by 4 bases and J by 7 bases, leaving 17 bases between them. Germline V gene data show CDR1 as SGHAT and CDR2 as FQNNGV. This CDR3 has 14 amino acids. DNA of the CDR3: TGTGCCAGCAGCTACCAGGGGTTTCTTAAGGAGCAGTACTTC. Its translation is CASSYQGFLKEQYF.